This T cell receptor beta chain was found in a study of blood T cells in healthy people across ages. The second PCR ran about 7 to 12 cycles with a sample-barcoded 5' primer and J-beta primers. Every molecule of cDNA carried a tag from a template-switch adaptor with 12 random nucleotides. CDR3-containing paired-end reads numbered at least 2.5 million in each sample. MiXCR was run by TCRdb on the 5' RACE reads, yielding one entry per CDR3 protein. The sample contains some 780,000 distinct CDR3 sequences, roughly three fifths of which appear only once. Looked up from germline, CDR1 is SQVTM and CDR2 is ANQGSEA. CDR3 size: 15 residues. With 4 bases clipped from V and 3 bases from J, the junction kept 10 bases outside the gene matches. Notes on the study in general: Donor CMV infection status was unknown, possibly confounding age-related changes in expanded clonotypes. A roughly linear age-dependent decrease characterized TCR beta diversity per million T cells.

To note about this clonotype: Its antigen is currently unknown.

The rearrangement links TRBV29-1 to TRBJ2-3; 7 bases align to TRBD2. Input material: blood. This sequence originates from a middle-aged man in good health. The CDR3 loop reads CSVVAGRARTDTQYF. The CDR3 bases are TGCAGCGTTGTAGCTGGGAGGGCCCGGACAGATACGCAGTATTTT.